This is a list of T cell receptor beta chains from one sample in a study of OX40 agonist ivuxolimab in advanced cancers. Measured with immunoSEQ multiplex PCR; TCRdb has only the in-frame clones, and not every one. The sample records tens of thousands of clones, roughly 85% being singletons. Sequences were derived from CD4+ or CD8+ T cells sorted from blood, sampled in a trial of the OX40 agonist ivuxolimab. The receptors originated from an adult with an advanced solid tumor such as melanoma, head and neck, liver or kidney cancer. CDR3s include the opening cysteine and the closing phenylalanine or tryptophan. A D gene is named only where the DNA matches it firmly. Some rows have no size entry. The others give once, few or many, or a class for an expanded clone.

d_gene	j_gene	abundance	v_gene	CDR3aa	CDR3nt
-	TRBJ2-7	-	TRBV19	CASSIHRSANEQYF	TGTGCCAGTAGTATACACAGGTCCGCCAACGAGCAGTACTTC
TRBD1	TRBJ1-2	-	TRBV6-5	CASRETGGRRYGYTF	TGTGCCAGCAGGGAGACAGGGGGCCGACGGTATGGCTACACCTTC
-	TRBJ1-1	-	TRBV5-4	CASSFPRGNTEAFF	TGTGCCAGCAGCTTTCCCAGGGGTAATACTGAAGCTTTCTTT
-	TRBJ2-7	-	TRBV21-1	CASSKAPGQVSYEQYF	TGTGCCAGCAGCAAAGCGCCGGGACAGGTCTCCTACGAGCAGTACTTC
TRBD2	TRBJ2-3	-	TRBV18	CASSPGQRGASDTQYF	TGTGCCAGCTCACCAGGCCAGCGGGGGGCTTCAGATACGCAGTATTTT
-	TRBJ2-3	-	TRBV6-6	CASSNPGPSDTQYF	TGTGCCAGCAGTAATCCGGGACCCTCAGATACGCAGTATTTT
-	TRBJ1-5	-	TRBV18	CASSPRLSNQPQHF	TGTGCCAGCTCACCGAGGTTAAGCAATCAGCCCCAGCATTTT
TRBD1	TRBJ1-2	-	TRBV28	CASRTGQSYGYTF	TGTGCCAGCAGGACGGGACAGAGCTATGGCTACACCTTC
-	TRBJ1-2	few	TRBV5-1	CASSLDLGDYGYTF	TGCGCCAGCAGCTTGGATCTTGGCGACTATGGCTACACCTTC
TRBD2	TRBJ2-7	-	TRBV7-9	CASSDSGGAYEQYF	TGTGCCAGCAGCGATAGCGGGGGGGCTTACGAGCAGTACTTC
-	TRBJ1-1	once	TRBV18	CASPTGRGTEAFF	TGTGCCAGCCCCACAGGGAGGGGGACTGAAGCTTTCTTT
-	TRBJ2-1	-	TRBV5-1	CASSTRQDYNEQFF	TGCGCCAGCAGCACCAGACAGGATTACAATGAGCAGTTCTTC
-	TRBJ2-3	-	TRBV12-1	CASSSSGGADTQYF	TGTGCCAGCAGCTCTAGCGGGGGGGCAGATACGCAGTATTTT
-	TRBJ2-5	-	TRBV28	CASSFILETQYF	TGTGCCAGCAGTTTTATTCTCGAGACCCAGTACTTC
-	TRBJ1-1	-	TRBV28	CASREPISYGAFF	TGTGCCAGCAGAGAACCAATCAGTTATGGAGCTTTCTTT
-	TRBJ2-7	-	TRBV6-4	CASSDSFLGYEQYF	TGTGCCAGCAGTGACTCTTTTTTGGGATACGAGCAGTACTTC
-	TRBJ2-4	-	TRBV28	CASSLLKGNIQYF	TGTGCCAGCAGTTTATTAAAGGGAAACATTCAGTACTTC
-	TRBJ1-6	-	TRBV2	CASSTGSNSPLHF	TGTGCCAGCAGTACAGGTTCTAATTCACCCCTCCACTTT
TRBD2	TRBJ2-2	-	TRBV6-5	CASSYSPGRAGELFF	TGTGCCAGCAGTTACTCTCCAGGGAGGGCTGGGGAGCTGTTTTTT
TRBD2	TRBJ2-3	once	TRBV5-4	CASSLAGGGGGDTQYF	TGTGCCAGCAGCTTGGCTGGCGGGGGGGGAGGAGATACGCAGTATTTT
-	TRBJ2-5	-	TRBV5-8	CASSPVVFGAGETQYF	TGTGCCAGCAGCCCGGTCGTTTTTGGGGCAGGAGAGACCCAGTACTTC
TRBD1	TRBJ1-1	-	TRBV6-6	CASSYSGQGGTEAFF	TGTGCCAGCAGTTACTCTGGACAGGGTGGGACTGAAGCTTTCTTT
-	TRBJ2-5	-	TRBV15	CATSTERGPGETQYF	TGTGCCACCAGCACCGAACGGGGGCCGGGGGAGACCCAGTACTTC
-	TRBJ1-1	-	TRBV6-6	CASSPDSEAFF	TGTGCCAGCAGCCCGGACAGTGAAGCTTTCTTT
-	TRBJ2-1	-	TRBV5-1	CASSLAGTRDNEQFF	TGCGCCAGCAGCTTGGCCGGGACAAGGGACAATGAGCAGTTCTTC
-	TRBJ1-2	-	TRBV19	CASMTDGKAGYGGYTF	TGTGCCAGTATGACAGATGGTAAGGCAGGCTATGGCGGCTACACCTTC
-	TRBJ1-3	-	TRBV28	CASSPIPFHNTIYF	TGTGCCAGCAGTCCGATCCCCTTTCATAACACCATATATTTT
TRBD1	TRBJ2-1	-	TRBV6-5	CASSYARDRAAFF	TGTGCCAGCAGTTACGCTCGGGACAGGGCTGCGTTCTTC
-	TRBJ2-7	-	TRBV7-2	CASSQRAQYEQYF	TGTGCCAGCAGCCAAAGGGCCCAGTACGAGCAGTACTTC
TRBD2	TRBJ2-3	-	TRBV27	CASSPPASGGADTQYF	TGTGCCAGCAGTCCCCCGGCTAGCGGGGGCGCAGATACGCAGTATTTT
-	TRBJ1-4	-	TRBV28	CASSLGGPTNEKLFF	TGTGCCAGCAGTTTAGGGGGGCCAACTAATGAAAAACTGTTTTTT
-	TRBJ1-2	-	TRBV19	CASSPPLNTAGYTF	TGTGCCAGTAGTCCCCCCCTTAACACGGCCGGCTACACCTTC
-	TRBJ2-7	-	TRBV5-6	CASTRMRAHEQYF	TGTGCCAGCACCCGGATGAGAGCCCACGAGCAGTACTTC
-	TRBJ1-2	-	TRBV30	CAWSSGGGYTF	TGTGCCTGGAGTTCTGGGGGTGGCTACACCTTC
-	TRBJ1-1	-	TRBV2	CASSKGTLNTEAFF	TGTGCCAGCAGTAAAGGGACATTGAACACTGAAGCTTTCTTT